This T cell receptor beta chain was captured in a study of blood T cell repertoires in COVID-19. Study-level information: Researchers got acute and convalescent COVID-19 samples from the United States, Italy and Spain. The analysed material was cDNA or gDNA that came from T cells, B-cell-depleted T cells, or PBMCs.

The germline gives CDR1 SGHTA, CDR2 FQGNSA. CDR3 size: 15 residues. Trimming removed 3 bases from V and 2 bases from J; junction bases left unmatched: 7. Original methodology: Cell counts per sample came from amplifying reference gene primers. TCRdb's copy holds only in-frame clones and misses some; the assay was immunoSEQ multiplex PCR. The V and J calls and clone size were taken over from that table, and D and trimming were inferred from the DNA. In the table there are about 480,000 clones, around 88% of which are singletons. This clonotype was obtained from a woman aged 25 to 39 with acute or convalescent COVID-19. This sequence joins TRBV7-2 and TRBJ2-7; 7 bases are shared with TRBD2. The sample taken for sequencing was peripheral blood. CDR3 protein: CASSFLAALAYEQYF. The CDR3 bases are TGTGCCAGCAGCTTTCTAGCGGCCCTCGCCTACGAGCAGTACTTC.